The present T cell receptor beta chain was sequenced within a study of T cell responses to AZD1222 COVID-19 vaccine. Whole-study findings and limits: At study baseline, merely six AZD1222 recipients were seropositive. Recipients of two AZD1222 doses showed rising Spike-specific TCR breadth and depth.

Note on this clone: Antigen: not known.

Germline CDR1 and CDR2: SGHTS and YDEGEE. The CDR3 is made up of 17 amino acids. J was trimmed by 4 bases and V by 3 bases; bases with no gene match: 7. Data came from immunoSEQ multiplex PCR; TCRdb stores just in-frame clones and leaves some out. The table records 140,000 to 150,000 clones, 80% to 90% of them present only once. This specimen consisted of peripheral blood, obtained on day 0 of AZD1222 vaccination. The rearrangement uses TRBV5-8 and TRBJ2-5; TRBD2 matches 15 bases. The source is an adult in good health. CDR3 nucleotides: TGTGCCAGCAGCTCCGGGACTAGCGGGGGGAGTCTAGAGACCCAGTACTTC. Translated: CASSSGTSGGSLETQYF. Complete variable domain (other parts from reference TRBV5-8 and TRBJ2-5): EAGVTQSPTHLIKTRGQQATLRCSPISGHTSVYWYQQALGLGLQFLLWYDEGEERNRGNFPPRFSGRQFPNYSSELNVNALELEDSALYLCASSSGTSGGSLETQYFGPGTRLLVL.